Below are 16 T cell receptor beta chains sequenced from a single sample in a study of blood T cell repertoires in COVID-19. Produced via immunoSEQ multiplex PCR; TCRdb's table is partial and in-frame only. The repertoire holds fewer than 85,000 clones, with over 85% as singletons. Sample: peripheral blood. The source is a man in his fifties with active COVID-19.

The V and J genes are TRBV28 and TRBJ2-5, with 8 nucleotides matching TRBD2. V lost 7 bases and J lost 5; bases outside the gene matches: 3. This CDR3 has 12 amino acids. The germline gives CDR1 MDHEN, CDR2 SYDVKM. This CDR3 reads CASIVAGETQYF. CDR3 sequence (DNA): TGTGCCAGCATAGTAGCGGGGGAGACCCAGTACTTC.

The chain carries TRBV4-3 and TRBJ2-1, with D possibly TRBD1 on 6 matching bases. V lost 0 bases to trimming and J lost 4 bases, with 13 bases between them. Germline CDR1 reads LGHNA; CDR2 reads YSLEER. This CDR3 has 16 residues. Written as DNA, the CDR3 is TGCGCCAGCAGCCAAGATAGAACAGGGTGGTACAATGAGCAGTTCTTC. This sequence encodes CASSQDRTGWYNEQFF.

The rearrangement joins TRBV10-3 to TRBJ2-3, with D uncertain. CDR3 length: 12 residues. Trimming shortened V by 9 bases and J by 5 bases, and 12 bases separated the two germline ends. CDR1 is ENHRY, CDR2 SYGVKD, per germline. The CDR3, as DNA: TGTGCCATAGCTGGTTCAGGAGATACGCAGTATTTT. This codes for CAIAGSGDTQYF.

CDR3 in DNA: TGTGCCAGCAGCTTAGCCGGTACAGGGGGGCCCTACGAGCAGTACTTC. It codes for CASSLAGTGGPYEQYF. The V and J genes are TRBV11-1 and TRBJ2-7, with 8 bases fitting TRBD1. Looked up from germline, CDR1 is SGHAT and CDR2 is FQDESV (reference sequence). V shed 0 bases and J 2 bases; nucleotides not matched to a gene: 6. The CDR3 spans 16 residues.

The V call is TRBV12-5, the J call TRBJ1-2; no firm D call. The CDR3 length is 13 residues. CDR1 is LGHNT and CDR2 is FRNRAP in the germline V gene. Deletions cut 1 base from V and 10 bases from J, with 13 bases between. The CDR3 is CASGLETLPPYTF. The CDR3 DNA reads TGTGCTAGTGGTTTGGAAACCCTACCGCCCTACACCTTC.

This sequence joins TRBV4-1 and TRBJ2-3, with 8 bases matching TRBD2. Germline V gene lookup returns CDR1 MGHRA and CDR2 YSYEKL. V trimming: 4 bases; J trimming: 0 bases; junction bases outside the gene matches: 12. This CDR3 is 18 amino acids long. This CDR3 reads CASSPLRGGADSTDTQYF. CDR3 DNA sequence: TGCGCCAGCAGCCCTCTCCGGGGGGGAGCGGATAGCACAGATACGCAGTATTTT.

The chain carries TRBV6-5 and TRBJ1-3; 7 nucleotides line up with TRBD1. With 2 bases clipped from V and 7 bases from J, the junction kept 5 bases outside the gene matches. The germline V gene encodes CDR1 MNHEY and CDR2 SVGAGI. There are 14 residues in the CDR3. In nucleotides, the CDR3 is TGTGCCAGCAGTTACCGACAGGGAAGCAACACCATATATTTT. This gives the protein CASSYRQGSNTIYF.

This clone was observed a few times. The chain couples TRBV7-6 to TRBJ2-5; 8 positions match TRBD2. V trimming: 5 bases; J trimming: 2 bases; junction bases outside the gene matches: 4. The CDR3 has 14 amino acids. Germline V lookup: CDR1 SGHVS, CDR2 FNYEAQ. The chain's CDR3 is CASSRTSGQETQYF. DNA for the CDR3: TGTGCCAGCAGCAGAACTAGCGGACAAGAGACCCAGTACTTC.

This clone has a handful of counts. The rearrangement joins TRBV30 to TRBJ2-1; no clear D. The CDR3 loop spans 16 amino acids. In germline, CDR1 is GTSNPN, CDR2 SVGIG (reference sequence). Trimming pared 2 bases from V and 0 bases from J, leaving 14 bases between. The CDR3 DNA is TGTGCCTGGAGTAGCAGGTCCCCAATCTCCTACAATGAGCAGTTCTTC. Translated: CAWSSRSPISYNEQFF.

CDR3 amino acids: CASGLRGISEQYF. CDR3 nucleotide sequence: TGTGCTAGTGGTTTGAGAGGGATTTCCGAGCAGTACTTC. The J gene is TRBJ2-7, the V gene TRBV12-5; tentative D call: TRBD2 (5 bases). This CDR3 spans 13 amino acids. V lost 2 bases, J lost 6 bases, and 11 bases lay in between. Germline CDR1 is LGHNT and CDR2 is FRNRAP.

The chain uses TRBV4-2 and TRBJ2-1; TRBD2 matches 10 bases. V lost 0 bases and J lost 7; bases outside the gene matches: 9. CDR3 length equals 17 residues. Germline V gene data show CDR1 as LGHNA and CDR2 as YNFKEQ. The CDR3, as DNA: TGTGCCAGCAGCCAAGATCGGAGCGGGAGGGCCGGGAATGAGCAGTTCTTC. It codes for CASSQDRSGRAGNEQFF.

The J gene is TRBJ2-1, the V gene TRBV24-1; possibly TRBD1 for D (5 bases). The germline V gene has CDR1 KGHDR and CDR2 SFDVKD. This CDR3 is 14 amino acids long. V was cut by 12 bases and J by 2 bases, with 16 bases left in between. The CDR3 loop reads CASSRSDTYNEQFF. The CDR3 DNA reads TGTGCCTCCTCACGGTCGGACACCTACAATGAGCAGTTCTTC.

This sequence joins TRBV28 and TRBJ2-5, with a possible D match to TRBD1 (5 bases). The germline V and J ends were trimmed by 4 bases and 4 bases, with 10 bases remaining between them. Germline V gene lookup returns CDR1 MDHEN and CDR2 SYDVKM. The CDR3 loop spans 13 amino acids. This CDR3 is CASSSRTRETQYF. The CDR3 DNA sequence: TGTGCCAGCAGTTCAAGGACACGAGAGACCCAGTACTTC.

V usage is TRBV6-2 or TRBV6-3 and J usage is TRBJ2-1; 9 bases agree with TRBD1. The V gene end was trimmed by 2 bases and the J gene end by 10 bases; junction bases not matched to a gene: 21. Looked up from germline, CDR1 is MNHEY and CDR2 is SVGEGT. This CDR3 spans 19 amino acids. The CDR3 spells CASSYRGTGIEAGRGEQFF. The CDR3 DNA sequence: TGTGCCAGCAGTTACCGAGGGACAGGGATTGAGGCCGGTCGGGGCGAGCAGTTCTTC.

The chain carries TRBV28 and TRBJ2-2, with D unresolved. There are 14 residues in the CDR3. V lost 7 bases and J lost 0, with 9 bases in between. From germline, CDR1 is MDHEN and CDR2 SYDVKM. The CDR3 coding sequence is TGTGCCAGCACTCCCTCGTCGAACACCGGGGAGCTGTTTTTT. It translates to CASTPSSNTGELFF.

The gene calls are TRBV24-1 and TRBJ2-2; TRBD1 is a possible D gene (7 bases). CDR3 length equals 14 residues. Germline V lookup: CDR1 KGHDR, CDR2 SFDVKD. Between the trimmed V and J ends, which lost 7 bases and 4 bases, there was a span of 12 bases. CDR3 nucleotides: TGTGCCACCAGGGACAGGAGGGGCACCGGGGAGCTGTTTTTT. This translates into CATRDRRGTGELFF.